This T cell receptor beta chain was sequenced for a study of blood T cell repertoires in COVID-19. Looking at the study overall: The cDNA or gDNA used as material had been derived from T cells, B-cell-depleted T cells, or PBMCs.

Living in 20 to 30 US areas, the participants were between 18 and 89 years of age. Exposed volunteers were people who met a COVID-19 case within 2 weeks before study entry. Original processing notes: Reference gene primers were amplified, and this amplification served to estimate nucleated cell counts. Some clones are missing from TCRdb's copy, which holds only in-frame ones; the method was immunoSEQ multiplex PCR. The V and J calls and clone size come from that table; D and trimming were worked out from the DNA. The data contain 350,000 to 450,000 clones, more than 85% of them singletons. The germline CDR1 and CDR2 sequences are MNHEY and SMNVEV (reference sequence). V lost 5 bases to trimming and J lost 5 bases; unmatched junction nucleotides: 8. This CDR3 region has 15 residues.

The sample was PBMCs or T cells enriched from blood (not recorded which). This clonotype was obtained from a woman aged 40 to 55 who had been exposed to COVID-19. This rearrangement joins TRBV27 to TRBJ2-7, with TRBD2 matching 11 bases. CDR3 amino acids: CASSPRLAGLNEQYF. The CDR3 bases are TGTGCCAGCAGTCCTCGACTAGCGGGACTGAACGAGCAGTACTTC.